This TCR beta chain was profiled in a study of T cells in Graves' hyperthyroidism and ophthalmopathy. Amplified regions were TCR beta CDR3 sequences from RNA transcripts. The primer set for the first-round RT-PCR of the TCR CDR3 was HTBI. Each CDR3 protein gets one entry after TCRdb re-called the multiplex PCR reads with MiXCR. The sample has under 550,000 distinct CDR3 sequences, around 13% seen once. Ten or more counts support this clonotype. Patients aged 18 to 65 with hyperthyroidism were newly diagnosed, with duration under 2 months. The receptor was isolated from a woman aged 18-30 years with Graves' hyperthyroidism. The sample comprised blood.

CDR3 residues: CASSHLNAGGADTQYF. The DNA for the CDR3 is TGTGCCAGCAGCCACCTAAACGCGGGAGGCGCAGATACGCAGTATTTT. J is TRBJ2-3 and V is TRBV4-2; 8 nucleotides agree with TRBD2. V dropped 3 bases and J dropped 4; count of bases not matched to a gene: 9. The CDR3 sequence is 16 residues long. Germline assignment: CDR1 LGHNA and CDR2 YNFKEQ.